A selection of T cell receptor beta chains follows, all from one sample in a study of blood T cell repertoires in COVID-19. Assay used: immunoSEQ multiplex PCR; TCRdb lists only in-frame clones, some missing. The table lists 200,000 to 250,000 clones, 65% to 85% of them singletons, with 2.5% to 3.5% in the top ten. The specimen sequenced was peripheral blood. The receptors originated from a man in his fifties with active or convalescent COVID-19. Each CDR3 is given with its conserved first and last residue. A D gene is named only where the DNA matches it firmly. Clone size is stated in some rows and not others, as once, few, many or a class when expanded.

-	TRBD1	TRBV12-5	TRBJ1-2	CASGLVPDRVYGYTF	TGTGCTAGTGGTTTGGTCCCGGACAGGGTCTATGGCTACACCTTC
-	-	TRBV11-3	TRBJ2-1	CASSFGASSYNEQFF	TGTGCCAGCAGCTTTGGAGCCAGCTCCTACAATGAGCAGTTCTTC
many	-	TRBV5-4	TRBJ1-2	CASSSQGVYGYTF	TGTGCCAGCAGCTCACAGGGTGTCTATGGCTACACCTTC
-	-	TRBV7-8	TRBJ1-1	CASSLDDLSGTEAFF	TGTGCCAGCAGCTTAGACGATTTATCGGGAACTGAAGCTTTCTTT
once	-	TRBV18	TRBJ1-2	CASSPWRERKPDYGYTF	TGTGCCAGCTCACCATGGAGGGAAAGGAAACCCGACTATGGCTACACCTTC
-	TRBD1	TRBV7-9	TRBJ2-7	CASSLGTGTGYEQYF	TGTGCCAGCAGCTTAGGAACCGGGACAGGGTACGAGCAGTACTTC
few	TRBD1	TRBV7-7	TRBJ2-2	CASSLAGGGGELFF	TGTGCTAGCAGCTTAGCAGGGGGCGGCGGGGAGCTGTTTTTT
-	TRBD1	TRBV6-6	TRBJ1-2	CASTPWTGGNGYTF	TGTGCCAGCACCCCCTGGACAGGGGGGAATGGCTACACCTTC
-	TRBD1	TRBV5-4	TRBJ1-2	CASSLGTGRASGYTF	TGTGCCAGCAGCTTGGGGACAGGTCGCGCCTCTGGCTACACCTTC
-	-	TRBV9	TRBJ2-2	CASSGRGLNTGELFF	TGTGCCAGCAGCGGACGGGGTTTGAACACCGGGGAGCTGTTTTTT
-	-	TRBV27	TRBJ2-3	CASSLWRRGDTQYF	TGTGCCAGCAGTTTATGGCGACGGGGAGATACGCAGTATTTT
-	TRBD1	TRBV6-5	TRBJ1-2	CASSPSPGQGDGYTF	TGTGCCAGCAGCCCATCCCCGGGACAGGGTGATGGCTACACCTTC
-	-	TRBV4-3	TRBJ2-1	CASSPQSPSTRWIYNEQFF	TGCGCCAGCAGCCCCCAGAGTCCCAGTACCAGGTGGATTTACAATGAGCAGTTCTTC
-	TRBD1	TRBV18	TRBJ2-5	CASSPTDRGRKETQYF	TGTGCCAGCTCACCAACTGACAGGGGGAGGAAAGAGACCCAGTACTTC